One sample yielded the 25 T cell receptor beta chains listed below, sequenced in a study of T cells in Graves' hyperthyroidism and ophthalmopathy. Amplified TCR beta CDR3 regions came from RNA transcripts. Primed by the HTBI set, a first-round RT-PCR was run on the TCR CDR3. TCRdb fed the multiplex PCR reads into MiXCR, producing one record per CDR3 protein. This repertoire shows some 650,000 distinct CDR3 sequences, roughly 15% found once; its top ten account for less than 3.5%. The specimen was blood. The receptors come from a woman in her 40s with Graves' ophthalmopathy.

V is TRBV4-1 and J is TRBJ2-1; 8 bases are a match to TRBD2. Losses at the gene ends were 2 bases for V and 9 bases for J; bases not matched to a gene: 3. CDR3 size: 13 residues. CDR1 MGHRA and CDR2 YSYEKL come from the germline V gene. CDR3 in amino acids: CASSQRGGGEQFF. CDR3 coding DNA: TGCGCCAGCAGCCAACGGGGGGGGGGTGAGCAGTTCTTC.

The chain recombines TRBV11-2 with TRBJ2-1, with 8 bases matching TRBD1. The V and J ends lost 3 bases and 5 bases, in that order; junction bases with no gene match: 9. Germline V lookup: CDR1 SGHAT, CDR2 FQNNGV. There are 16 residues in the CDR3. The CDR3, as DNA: TGTGCCAGCAGCTTCAACAGGGGGGCAGGGAACAATGAGCAGTTCTTC. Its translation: CASSFNRGAGNNEQFF.

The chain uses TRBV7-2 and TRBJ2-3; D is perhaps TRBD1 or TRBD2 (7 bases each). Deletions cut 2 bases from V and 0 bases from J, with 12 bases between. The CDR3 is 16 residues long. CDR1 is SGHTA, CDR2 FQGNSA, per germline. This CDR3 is CASSLTRGGSTDTQYF. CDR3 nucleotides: TGTGCCAGCAGCTTAACCAGGGGGGGTAGCACAGATACGCAGTATTTT.

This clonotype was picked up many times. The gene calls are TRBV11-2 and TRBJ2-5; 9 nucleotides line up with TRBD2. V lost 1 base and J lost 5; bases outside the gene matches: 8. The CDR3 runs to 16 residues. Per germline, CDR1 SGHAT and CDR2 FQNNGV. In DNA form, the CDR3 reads TGTGCCAGCAGCTTAGGGCTAGCGGGGAATCGCGAGACCCAGTACTTC. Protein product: CASSLGLAGNRETQYF.

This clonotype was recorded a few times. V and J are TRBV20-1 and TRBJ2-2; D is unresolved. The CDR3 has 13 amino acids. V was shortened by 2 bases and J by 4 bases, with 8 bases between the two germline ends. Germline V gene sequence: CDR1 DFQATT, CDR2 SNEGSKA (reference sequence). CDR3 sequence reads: CSARFPFTGELFF. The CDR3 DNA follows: TGCAGTGCTAGATTCCCGTTCACCGGGGAGCTGTTTTTT.

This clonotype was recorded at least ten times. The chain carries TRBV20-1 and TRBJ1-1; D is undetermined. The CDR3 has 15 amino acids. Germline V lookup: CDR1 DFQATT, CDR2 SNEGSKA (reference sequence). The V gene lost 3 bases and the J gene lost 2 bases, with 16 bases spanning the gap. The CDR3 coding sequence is TGCAGTGCTAGTGGAGTTGGTTCTAGAAACACTGAAGCTTTCTTT. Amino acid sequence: CSASGVGSRNTEAFF.

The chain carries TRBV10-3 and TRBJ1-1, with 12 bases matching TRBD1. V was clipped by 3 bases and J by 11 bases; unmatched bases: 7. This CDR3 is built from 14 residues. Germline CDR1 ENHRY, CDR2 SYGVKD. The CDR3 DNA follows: TGTGCCATCAGTGAAGGGACAGGGGGCTTACGGGCTTTCTTT. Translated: CAISEGTGGLRAFF.

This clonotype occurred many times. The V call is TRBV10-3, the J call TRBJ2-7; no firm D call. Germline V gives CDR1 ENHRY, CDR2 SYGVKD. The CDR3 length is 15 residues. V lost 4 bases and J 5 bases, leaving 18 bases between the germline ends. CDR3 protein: CAISGTTTIINEQYF. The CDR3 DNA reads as TGTGCCATCAGTGGGACGACCACAATCATCAACGAGCAGTACTTC.

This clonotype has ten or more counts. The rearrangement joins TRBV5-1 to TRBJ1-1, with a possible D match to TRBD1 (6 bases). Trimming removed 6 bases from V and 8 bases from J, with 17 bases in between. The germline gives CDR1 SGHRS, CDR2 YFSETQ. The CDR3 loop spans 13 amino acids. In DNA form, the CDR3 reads TGCGCCAGCACCCCGCGTGGGGGCCTCGAAGCTTTCTTT. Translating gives CASTPRGGLEAFF.

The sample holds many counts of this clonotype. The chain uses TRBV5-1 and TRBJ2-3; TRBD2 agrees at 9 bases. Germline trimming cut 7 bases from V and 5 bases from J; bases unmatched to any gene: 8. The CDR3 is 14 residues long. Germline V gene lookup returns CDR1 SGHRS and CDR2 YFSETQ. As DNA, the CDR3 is TGCGCCAGCCGGACTAGCGCGGGGTTAGATACGCAGTATTTT. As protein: CASRTSAGLDTQYF.

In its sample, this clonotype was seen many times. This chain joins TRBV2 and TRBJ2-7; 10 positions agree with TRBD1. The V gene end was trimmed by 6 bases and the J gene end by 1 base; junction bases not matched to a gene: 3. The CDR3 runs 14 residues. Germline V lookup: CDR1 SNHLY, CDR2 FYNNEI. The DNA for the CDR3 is TGTGCCAGCAGGGGACAGGGGTCTTCCTACGAGCAGTACTTC. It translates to CASRGQGSSYEQYF.

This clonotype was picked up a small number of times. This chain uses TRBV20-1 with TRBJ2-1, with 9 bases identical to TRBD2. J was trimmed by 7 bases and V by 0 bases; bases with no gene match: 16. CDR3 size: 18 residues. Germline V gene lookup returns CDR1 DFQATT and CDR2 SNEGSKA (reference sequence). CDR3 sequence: CSAREGGAGGPGLNEQFF. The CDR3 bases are TGCAGTGCTAGAGAAGGTGGGGCGGGAGGGCCGGGCTTGAATGAGCAGTTCTTC.

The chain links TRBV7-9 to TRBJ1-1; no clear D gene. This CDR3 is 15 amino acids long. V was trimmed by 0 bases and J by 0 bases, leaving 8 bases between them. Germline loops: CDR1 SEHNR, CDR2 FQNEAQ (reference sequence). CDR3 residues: CASSLAAQMNTEAFF. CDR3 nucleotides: TGTGCCAGCAGCTTAGCAGCTCAGATGAACACTGAAGCTTTCTTT.

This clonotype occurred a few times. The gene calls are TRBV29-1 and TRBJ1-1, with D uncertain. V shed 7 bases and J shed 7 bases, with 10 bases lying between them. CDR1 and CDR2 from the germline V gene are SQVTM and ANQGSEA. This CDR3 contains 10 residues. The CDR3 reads CSARDFEAFF. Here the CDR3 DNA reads TGCAGCGCCCGGGATTTTGAAGCTTTCTTT.

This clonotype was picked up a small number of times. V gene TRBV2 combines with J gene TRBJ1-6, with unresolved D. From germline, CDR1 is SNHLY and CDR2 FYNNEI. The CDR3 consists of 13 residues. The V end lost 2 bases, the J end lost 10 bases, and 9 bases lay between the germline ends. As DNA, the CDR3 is TGTGCCAGCAGTGAAAGCCGAGAGTCACCCCTCCACTTT. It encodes CASSESRESPLHF.

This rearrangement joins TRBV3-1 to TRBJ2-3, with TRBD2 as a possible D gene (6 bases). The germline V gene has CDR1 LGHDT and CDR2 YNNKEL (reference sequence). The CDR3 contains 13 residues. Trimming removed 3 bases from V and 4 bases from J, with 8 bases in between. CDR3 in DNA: TGTGCCAGCAGCCAGGGACTTCCAGATACGCAGTATTTT. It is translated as CASSQGLPDTQYF.

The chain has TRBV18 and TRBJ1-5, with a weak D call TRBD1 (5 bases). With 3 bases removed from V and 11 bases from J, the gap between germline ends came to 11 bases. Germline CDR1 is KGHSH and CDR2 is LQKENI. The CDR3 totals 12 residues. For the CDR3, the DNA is TGTGCCAGCTCACCCCCTGGGGGGACCCAGCATTTT. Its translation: CASSPPGGTQHF.

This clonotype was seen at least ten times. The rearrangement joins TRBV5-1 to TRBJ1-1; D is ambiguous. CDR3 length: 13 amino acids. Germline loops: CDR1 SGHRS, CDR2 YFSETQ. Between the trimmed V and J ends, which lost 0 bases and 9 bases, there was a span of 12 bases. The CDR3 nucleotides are TGCGCCAGCAGCTTGGCCGGGTGGGGAAAAGCTTTCTTT. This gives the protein CASSLAGWGKAFF.

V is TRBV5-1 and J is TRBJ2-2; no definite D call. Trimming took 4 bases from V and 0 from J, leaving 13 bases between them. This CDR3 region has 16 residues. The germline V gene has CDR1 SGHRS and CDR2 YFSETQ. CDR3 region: CASSLQVYANTGELFF. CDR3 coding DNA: TGCGCCAGCAGCCTGCAGGTCTACGCGAACACCGGGGAGCTGTTTTTT.

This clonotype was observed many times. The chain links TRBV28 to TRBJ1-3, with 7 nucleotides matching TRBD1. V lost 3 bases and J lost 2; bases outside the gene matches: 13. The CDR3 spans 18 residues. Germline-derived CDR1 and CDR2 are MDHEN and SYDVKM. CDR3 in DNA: TGTGCCAGCAGTTTTCTGAGGGGGCTCTTATTGCCTGGAAACACCATATATTTT. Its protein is CASSFLRGLLLPGNTIYF.

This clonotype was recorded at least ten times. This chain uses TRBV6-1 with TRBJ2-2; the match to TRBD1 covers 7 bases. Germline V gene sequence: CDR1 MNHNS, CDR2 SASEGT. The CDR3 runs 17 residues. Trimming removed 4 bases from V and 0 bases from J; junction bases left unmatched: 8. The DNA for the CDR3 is TGTGCCAGCAGTGGTCGGGACAGTCCCGCGAACACCGGGGAGCTGTTTTTT. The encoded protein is CASSGRDSPANTGELFF.

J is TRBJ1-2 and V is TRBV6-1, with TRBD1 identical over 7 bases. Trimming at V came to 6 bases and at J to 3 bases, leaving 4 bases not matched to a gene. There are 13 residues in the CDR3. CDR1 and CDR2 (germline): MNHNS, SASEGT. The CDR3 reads CASSGTADYGYTF. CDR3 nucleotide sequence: TGTGCCAGCAGCGGGACAGCCGACTATGGCTACACCTTC.

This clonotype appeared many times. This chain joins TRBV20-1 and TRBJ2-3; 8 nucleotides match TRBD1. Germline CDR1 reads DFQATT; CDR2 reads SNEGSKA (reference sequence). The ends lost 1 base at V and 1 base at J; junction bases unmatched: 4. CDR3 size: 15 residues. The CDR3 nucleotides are TGCAGTGCTAGAGCCGGACAGGGTGGCACAGATACGCAGTATTTT. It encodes CSARAGQGGTDTQYF.

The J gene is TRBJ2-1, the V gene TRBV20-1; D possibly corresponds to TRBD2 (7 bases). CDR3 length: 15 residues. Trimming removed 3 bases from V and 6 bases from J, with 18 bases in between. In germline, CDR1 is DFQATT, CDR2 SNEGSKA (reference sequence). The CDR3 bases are TGCAGTGCTAGTGGGCCGGGGAGGGGGGTCAATGAGCAGTTCTTC. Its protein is CSASGPGRGVNEQFF.

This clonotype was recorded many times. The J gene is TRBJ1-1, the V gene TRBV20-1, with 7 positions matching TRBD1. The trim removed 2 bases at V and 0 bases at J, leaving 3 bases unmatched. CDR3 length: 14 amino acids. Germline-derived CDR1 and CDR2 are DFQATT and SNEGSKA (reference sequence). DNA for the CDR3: TGCAGTGCTAGAATAGGACAGGTGAACACTGAAGCTTTCTTT. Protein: CSARIGQVNTEAFF.